The 14 T cell receptor beta chains reported below all come from one sample, sequenced in a study of OX40 agonist ivuxolimab in advanced cancers. The table came from immunoSEQ multiplex PCR; TCRdb's copy has only in-frame clones and leaves some out. Of tens of thousands of clones listed, approximately 84% were seen once; the top ten hold around 4.7%. Here the sequenced sample was CD4+ or CD8+ T cells sorted from blood, taken in a trial of the OX40 agonist ivuxolimab. These TCRs come from an adult with an advanced solid tumor such as melanoma, head and neck, liver or kidney cancer.

The V gene is TRBV9, the J gene TRBJ2-5; the match to TRBD2 covers 8 bases. The J call may be wrong; the DNA end is better matched by TRBJ2-7. Germline assignment: CDR1 SGDLS and CDR2 YYNGEE. This CDR3 has 14 amino acids. In DNA form, the CDR3 reads TGTGCCAGCAGCGTTTTAAGCGGGAGTCTCGAGCAGTACTTC. Translation: CASSVLSGSLEQYF.

The rearrangement uses TRBV27 and TRBJ2-2; D perhaps matches TRBD1 (6 bases). CDR3 size: 15 residues. The V end was cut by 5 bases, the J end by 7 bases, with 17 bases between. Per the germline V gene, CDR1 is MNHEY and CDR2 is SMNVEV (reference sequence). The CDR3 sequence is CASSVTRGAGGELFF. The CDR3 nucleotides are TGTGCCAGCAGTGTAACCAGGGGCGCGGGCGGGGAGCTGTTTTTT.

This chain connects TRBV2 to TRBJ2-3, with D uncertain. Germline assignment: CDR1 SNHLY and CDR2 FYNNEI. This CDR3 has 14 amino acids. Trimming took 8 bases from V and 4 from J, leaving 16 bases between them. CDR3 DNA: TGTGCCAGCGCACAAGGTCTCGTGGCAGATACGCAGTATTTT. It translates to CASAQGLVADTQYF.

V gene TRBV7-9 combines with J gene TRBJ1-1; D remains ambiguous. The CDR3 is made up of 13 amino acids. Germline CDR1 and CDR2: SEHNR and FQNEAQ (reference sequence). V lost 11 bases to trimming and J lost 6 bases, with 19 bases between them. This CDR3 reads CAYDAGIPPEAFF. The CDR3 nucleotides are TGTGCCTACGACGCCGGGATACCCCCTGAAGCTTTCTTT.

The chain links TRBV5-5 to TRBJ2-1; D might be TRBD2 (5 bases). The CDR3 totals 15 residues. Germline V gene data show CDR1 as SGHKS and CDR2 as YYEKEE (reference sequence). Trimming removed 2 bases at V and 7 bases at J, with 16 bases between. This CDR3 is CASSLLDSPRNEQFF. The CDR3 DNA sequence: TGTGCCAGCAGCTTACTGGACTCTCCTAGGAATGAGCAGTTCTTC.

In its sample, this clone was seen a few times. The chain carries TRBV11-2 and TRBJ2-5; 7 nucleotides match TRBD1. The CDR3 has 14 amino acids. With 3 bases clipped from V and 5 bases from J, the junction kept 6 bases outside the gene matches. Germline loops: CDR1 SGHAT, CDR2 FQNNGV. The CDR3 spells CASSFQGGWETQYF. The DNA of the CDR3 is TGTGCCAGCAGCTTTCAAGGGGGCTGGGAGACCCAGTACTTC.

CDR3 bases: TGTGCCAGCAGTCCCGGGACTTCTATATCAGATACGCAGTATTTT. Translated: CASSPGTSISDTQYF. The chain is built from TRBV6-4 and TRBJ2-3; D may be TRBD2 (6 bases). The V and J ends lost 5 bases and 4 bases respectively, with 16 bases between them. Germline loops: CDR1 MRHNA, CDR2 SNTAGT. The CDR3 sequence is 15 residues long.

This clone was recorded once. The chain recombines TRBV18 with TRBJ2-1, with TRBD2 matching 13 bases. The V and J ends lost 3 bases and 6 bases, in that order; junction bases with no gene match: 14. CDR1 KGHSH and CDR2 LQKENI come from the germline V gene. The CDR3 runs to 19 residues. Written as DNA, the CDR3 is TGTGCCAGCTCACCTTTCCCTGTTGGACTAGCGGGAGTAGTCAATGAGCAGTTCTTC. This gives the protein CASSPFPVGLAGVVNEQFF.

The rearrangement uses TRBV19 and TRBJ2-2; the D call may be TRBD1 or TRBD2 (5 bases each). Germline V gives CDR1 LNHDA, CDR2 SQIVND (reference sequence). The CDR3 length is 15 residues. The V end was cut by 5 bases, the J end by 2 bases, with 12 bases between. The CDR3 DNA reads TGTGCCAGTAGTTTCGGGACCACAAACACCGGGGAGCTGTTTTTT. Protein product: CASSFGTTNTGELFF.

The chain uses TRBV7-8 and TRBJ2-1; 12 bases are a match to TRBD2. Trimming at V came to 3 bases and at J to 4 bases, leaving 1 base not matched to a gene. CDR3 size: 15 residues. Germline values: CDR1 SGHVS, CDR2 FQNEAQ. This chain's CDR3 is CASSFTSGRYNEQFF. CDR3 bases: TGTGCCAGCAGCTTTACTAGCGGGAGGTACAATGAGCAGTTCTTC.

The chain carries TRBV4-2 and TRBJ2-4; 7 bases fit TRBD1. The ends lost 4 bases at V and 6 bases at J; junction bases unmatched: 15. Germline CDR1 is LGHNA and CDR2 is YNFKEQ. The CDR3 totals 17 residues. CDR3 loop: CASSLYPERQGGNIQYF. CDR3 in DNA: TGTGCCAGCAGCCTTTACCCCGAGAGACAGGGTGGAAACATTCAGTACTTC.

The chain uses TRBV6-6 and TRBJ1-5, with TRBD1 matching 8 bases. The CDR3 has 14 residues. The V and J ends lost 8 bases and 5 bases, in that order; junction bases with no gene match: 8. Germline-derived CDR1 and CDR2 are MNHNY and SVGAGI (reference sequence). The chain's CDR3 is CASAEQGAYQPQHF. CDR3 sequence (DNA): TGTGCCAGCGCAGAGCAGGGGGCATATCAGCCCCAGCATTTT.

The chain couples TRBV6-1 to TRBJ2-1, with 10 positions matching TRBD1. V shed 5 bases and J 3 bases; nucleotides not matched to a gene: 4. The CDR3 sequence is 15 residues long. The germline V gene has CDR1 MNHNS and CDR2 SASEGT. The CDR3 sequence is CASSFGQGDYNEQFF. CDR3 sequence (DNA): TGTGCCAGCAGTTTTGGACAGGGGGACTACAATGAGCAGTTCTTC.

The table lists this clone with a few counts. The chain is built from TRBV13 and TRBJ2-1, with D possibly being TRBD1 or TRBD2 (5 bases each). The CDR3 extends over 17 amino acids. CDR1 is PRHDT and CDR2 is FYEKMQ in the germline V gene (reference sequence). The V end was cut by 3 bases, the J end by 1 base, with 16 bases between. CDR3 sequence (DNA): TGTGCCAGCAGCTTTGTTCGAGGGACGGGGTCCTACAATGAGCAGTTCTTC. It is translated as CASSFVRGTGSYNEQFF.